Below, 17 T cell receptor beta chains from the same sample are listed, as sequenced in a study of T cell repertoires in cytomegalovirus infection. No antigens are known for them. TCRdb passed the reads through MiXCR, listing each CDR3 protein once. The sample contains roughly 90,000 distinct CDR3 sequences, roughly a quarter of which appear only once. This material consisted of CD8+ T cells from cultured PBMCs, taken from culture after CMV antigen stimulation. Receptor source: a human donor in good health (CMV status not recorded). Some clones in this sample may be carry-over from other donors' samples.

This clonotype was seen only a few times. The CDR3 region has the DNA TGCAGTGGGGTTAGTGGGACAGATACGCAGTATTTT. Its translation is CSGVSGTDTQYF. The chain is built from TRBV20-1 and TRBJ2-3, with no clear D. The CDR3 length is 12 residues. Germline CDR1 is DFQATT and CDR2 is SNEGSKA (reference sequence). The germline V and J ends were trimmed by 7 bases and 3 bases, with 11 bases remaining between them.

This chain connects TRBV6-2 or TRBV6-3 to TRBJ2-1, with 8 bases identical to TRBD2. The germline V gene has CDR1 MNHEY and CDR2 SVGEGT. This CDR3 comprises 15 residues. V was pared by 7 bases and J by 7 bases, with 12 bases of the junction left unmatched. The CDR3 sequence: CASKVEREQNNEQFF. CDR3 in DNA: TGTGCCAGCAAGGTTGAGCGGGAGCAAAATAATGAGCAGTTCTTC.

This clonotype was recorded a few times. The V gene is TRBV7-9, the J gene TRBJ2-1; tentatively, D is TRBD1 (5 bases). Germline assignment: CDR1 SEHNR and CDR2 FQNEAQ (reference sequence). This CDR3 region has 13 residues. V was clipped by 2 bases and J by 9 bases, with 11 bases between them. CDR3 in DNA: TGTGCCAGCAGCTTAAGACAGTTCCGTGAGCAGTTCTTC. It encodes CASSLRQFREQFF.

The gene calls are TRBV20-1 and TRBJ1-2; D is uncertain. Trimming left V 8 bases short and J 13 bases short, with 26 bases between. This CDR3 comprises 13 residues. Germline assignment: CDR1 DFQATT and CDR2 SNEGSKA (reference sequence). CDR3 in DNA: TGCAGTACACCAGAATTCTCCTATCCCCTCCTCACCTTC. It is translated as CSTPEFSYPLLTF.

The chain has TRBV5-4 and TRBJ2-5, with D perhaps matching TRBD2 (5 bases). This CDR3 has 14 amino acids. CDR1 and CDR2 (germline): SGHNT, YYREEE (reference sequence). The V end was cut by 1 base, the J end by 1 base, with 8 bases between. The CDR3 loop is CASSLPAGQETQYF. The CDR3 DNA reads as TGTGCCAGCAGCTTGCCGGCGGGCCAAGAGACCCAGTACTTC.

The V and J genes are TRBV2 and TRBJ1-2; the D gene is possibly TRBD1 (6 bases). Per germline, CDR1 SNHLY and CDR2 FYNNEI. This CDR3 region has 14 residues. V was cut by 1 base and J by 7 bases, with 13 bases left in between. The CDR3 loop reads CASSEGQGPRGYTF. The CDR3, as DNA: TGTGCCAGCAGTGAAGGTCAGGGGCCTCGTGGCTACACCTTC.

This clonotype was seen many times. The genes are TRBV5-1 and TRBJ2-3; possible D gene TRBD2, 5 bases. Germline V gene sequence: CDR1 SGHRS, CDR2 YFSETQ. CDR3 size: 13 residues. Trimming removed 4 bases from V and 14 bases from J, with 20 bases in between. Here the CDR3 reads CASSPNPGSSWYF. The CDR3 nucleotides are TGCGCCAGCAGCCCCAATCCGGGATCTTCGTGGTATTTT.

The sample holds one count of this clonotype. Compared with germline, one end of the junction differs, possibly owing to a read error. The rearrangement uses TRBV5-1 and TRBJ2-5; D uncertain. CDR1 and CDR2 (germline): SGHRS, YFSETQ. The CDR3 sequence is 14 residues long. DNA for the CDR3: TGCACCAGCAGCCCACGGAAAAATCAAGAGACCCAGTACTTC. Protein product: CTSSPRKNQETQYF.

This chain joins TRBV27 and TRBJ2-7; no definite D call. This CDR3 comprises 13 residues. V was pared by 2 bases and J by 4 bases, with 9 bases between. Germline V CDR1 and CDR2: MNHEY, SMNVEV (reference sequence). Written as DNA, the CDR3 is TGTGCCAGCAGTTTAGGAGACACTTACGAGCAGTACTTC. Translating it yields CASSLGDTYEQYF.

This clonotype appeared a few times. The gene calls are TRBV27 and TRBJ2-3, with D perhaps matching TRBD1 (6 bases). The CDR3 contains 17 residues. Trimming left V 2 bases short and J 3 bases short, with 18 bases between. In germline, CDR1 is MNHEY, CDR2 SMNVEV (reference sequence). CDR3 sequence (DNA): TGTGCCAGCAGTTTACACCCGACAGGCCCCTTGACAGATACGCAGTATTTT. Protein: CASSLHPTGPLTDTQYF.

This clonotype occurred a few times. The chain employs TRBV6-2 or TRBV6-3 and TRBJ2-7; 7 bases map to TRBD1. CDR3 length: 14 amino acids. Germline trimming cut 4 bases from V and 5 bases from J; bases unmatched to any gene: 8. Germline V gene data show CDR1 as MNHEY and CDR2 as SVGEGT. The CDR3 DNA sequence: TGTGCCAGCAGTTTACAGGGGAATCTCGACGAGCAGTACTTC. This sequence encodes CASSLQGNLDEQYF.

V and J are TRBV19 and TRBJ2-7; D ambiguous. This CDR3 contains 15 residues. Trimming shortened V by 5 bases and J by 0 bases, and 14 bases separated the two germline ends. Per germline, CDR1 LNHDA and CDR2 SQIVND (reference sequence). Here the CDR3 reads CASSVTTDGSYEQYF. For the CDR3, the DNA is TGTGCCAGTAGTGTCACAACGGACGGCTCCTACGAGCAGTACTTC.

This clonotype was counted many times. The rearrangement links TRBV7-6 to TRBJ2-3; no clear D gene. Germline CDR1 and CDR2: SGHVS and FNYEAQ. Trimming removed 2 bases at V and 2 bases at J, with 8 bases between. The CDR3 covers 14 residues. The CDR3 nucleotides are TGTGCCAGCAGCTTAAATGGGAACACAGATACGCAGTATTTT. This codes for CASSLNGNTDTQYF.

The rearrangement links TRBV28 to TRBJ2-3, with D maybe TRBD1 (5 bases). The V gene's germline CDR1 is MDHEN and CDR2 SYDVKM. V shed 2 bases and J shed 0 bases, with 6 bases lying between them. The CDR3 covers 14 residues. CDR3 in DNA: TGTGCCAGCAGTTTAGACAGTAGCACAGATACGCAGTATTTT. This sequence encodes CASSLDSSTDTQYF. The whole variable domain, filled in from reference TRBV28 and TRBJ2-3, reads DVKVTQSSRYLVKRTGEKVFLECVQDMDHENMFWYRQDPGLGLRLIYFSYDVKMKEKGDIPEGYSVSREKKERFSLILESASTNQTSMYLCASSLDSSTDTQYFGPGTRLTVL.

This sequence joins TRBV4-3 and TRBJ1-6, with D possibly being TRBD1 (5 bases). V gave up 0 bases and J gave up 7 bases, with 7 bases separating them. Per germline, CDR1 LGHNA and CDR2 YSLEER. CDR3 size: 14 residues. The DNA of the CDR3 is TGCGCCAGCAGCCAAGATGGGGCCAATTCACCCCTCCACTTT. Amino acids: CASSQDGANSPLHF.

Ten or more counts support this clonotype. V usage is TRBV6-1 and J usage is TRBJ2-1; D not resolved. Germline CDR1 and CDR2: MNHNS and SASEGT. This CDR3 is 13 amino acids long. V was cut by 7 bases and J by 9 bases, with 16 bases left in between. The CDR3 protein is CASTPSSWGEQFF. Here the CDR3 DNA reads TGTGCCAGCACCCCAAGCTCCTGGGGTGAGCAGTTCTTC.

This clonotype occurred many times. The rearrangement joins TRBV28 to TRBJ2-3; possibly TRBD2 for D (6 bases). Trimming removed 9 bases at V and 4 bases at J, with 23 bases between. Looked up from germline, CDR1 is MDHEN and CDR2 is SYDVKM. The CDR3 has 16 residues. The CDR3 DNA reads TGTGCCAGTATGGGACTCCCTGGCGCTACTGCAGATACGCAGTATTTT. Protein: CASMGLPGATADTQYF.